Detailed here is one T cell receptor (beta chain). Its antigen remains unidentified. Sequenced by immunoSEQ multiplex PCR; TCRdb stores in-frame clones only, minus some. Of around 7,000 clones listed, about 70% were seen once; the top ten hold 30%. The data are from a study of CD4+ T cells in melanoma. General observations from the study: CD8+ T cell, macrophage and B cell function reportedly correlated with neoantigen-specific CD4+ T cells. In melanoma, neoantigen-specific CD4+ T cells reportedly differed in differentiation state.

Trimming removed 7 bases at V and 8 bases at J, with 23 bases between. CDR1 and CDR2 (germline): MDHEN, SYDVKM. This CDR3 is 16 amino acids long. The chain joins TRBV28 to TRBJ1-4, with D tentatively TRBD1 (5 bases). Sequencing used cells from a culture (not recorded whether cultured in vitro). The origin of this receptor is a human donor with melanoma. Here the CDR3 DNA reads TGTGCCAGCAAAAGGATCAGGGAACGGTTTCGGGAAAAACTGTTTTTT. This translates into CASKRIRERFREKLFF. Drawing the rest from reference TRBV28 and TRBJ1-4, the complete variable domain is DVKVTQSSRYLVKRTGEKVFLECVQDMDHENMFWYRQDPGLGLRLIYFSYDVKMKEKGDIPEGYSVSREKKERFSLILESASTNQTSMYLCASKRIRERFREKLFFGSGTQLSVL.